One sample yielded the 11 T cell receptor beta chains listed below, sequenced in a study of identical twins. TCRdb used MiXCR to reprocess the 5' RACE reads, holding one entry per CDR3 protein. The profile shows about 260,000 distinct CDR3 sequences, roughly 7% of them singletons. The same data also contributed to another study, on yellow fever vaccine responses in identical twins.

Material: memory (CD45RO+) T cells sorted from blood. Source of these receptors: a woman aged 18-29 years in good health.

This chain connects TRBV11-2 to TRBJ2-1; TRBD2 agrees at 15 bases. Per the germline V gene, CDR1 is SGHAT and CDR2 is FQNNGV. The CDR3 spans 13 residues. Unmatched junction bases numbered 5, after V lost 5 bases and J lost 15 bases. The CDR3 here is CASSPRTSGRVFF. Written as DNA, the CDR3 is TGTGCCAGCAGCCCCAGGACTAGCGGGAGGGTGTTCTTC.

The table lists this clonotype with a few counts. The CDR3 DNA sequence: TGTGCCAGCAGGCCGGGACTAGAAGGAGATACGCAGTATTTT. It is translated as CASRPGLEGDTQYF. The chain couples TRBV7-2 to TRBJ2-3, with 8 bases that match TRBD2. V lost 6 bases, J lost 5 bases, and 7 bases stayed unmatched. The CDR3 loop spans 14 amino acids. Germline assignment: CDR1 SGHTA and CDR2 FQGNSA.

The chain carries TRBV28 and TRBJ1-6, with D possibly matching TRBD1 (5 bases). Germline lookup yields CDR1 MDHEN and CDR2 SYDVKM. The CDR3 runs 13 residues. V was cut by 10 bases and J by 5 bases, with 12 bases left in between. CDR3 amino acids: CATQGGDNSPLHF. DNA of the CDR3: TGTGCCACCCAGGGAGGGGATAATTCACCCCTCCACTTT.

Ten or more counts support this clonotype. This chain joins TRBV5-1 and TRBJ2-7; the match to TRBD2 covers 7 bases. This CDR3 is built from 14 residues. The J segment lost 3 bases and the V segment lost 0 bases, leaving 3 bases of the junction unmatched. Germline CDR1 is SGHRS and CDR2 is YFSETQ. The CDR3 bases are TGCGCCAGCAGCTTGGGGTCGGGAGGCTACGAGCAGTACTTC. Translation gives CASSLGSGGYEQYF. Drawing the rest from reference TRBV5-1 and TRBJ2-7, the complete variable domain is KAGVTQTPRYLIKTRGQQVTLSCSPISGHRSVSWYQQTPGQGLQFLFEYFSETQRNKGNFPGRFSGRQFSNSRSEMNVSTLELGDSALYLCASSLGSGGYEQYFGPGTRLTVT.

This clonotype was counted between two and nine times. The chain recombines TRBV20-1 with TRBJ1-5; possibly TRBD1 for D (6 bases). The CDR3 covers 14 residues. Germline CDR1 is DFQATT and CDR2 is SNEGSKA (reference sequence). The germline V and J ends were trimmed by 3 bases and 4 bases, with 13 bases remaining between them. In DNA form, the CDR3 reads TGCAGTGCTAGGGTAGGGGGTGTGAATCAGCCCCAGCATTTT. Translation: CSARVGGVNQPQHF.

This clonotype was observed a few times. The chain employs TRBV5-1 and TRBJ1-6, with D perhaps TRBD1 (5 bases). Trimming removed 2 bases at V and 5 bases at J, with 11 bases between. Germline V gene lookup returns CDR1 SGHRS and CDR2 YFSETQ. The CDR3 spans 15 residues. Written as DNA, the CDR3 is TGCGCCAGCAGCTTTGGGACGGCCAATAATTCACCCCTCCACTTT. Protein product: CASSFGTANNSPLHF.

There are many counts of this clonotype. This rearrangement joins TRBV2 to TRBJ2-2, with TRBD1 matching 7 bases. J was trimmed by 2 bases and V by 3 bases; bases with no gene match: 9. This CDR3 spans 17 amino acids. The germline CDR1 and CDR2 sequences are SNHLY and FYNNEI. The CDR3 nucleotides are TGTGCCAGCAGTGAGGCCTGGACAGGTCAAAACACCGGGGAGCTGTTTTTT. Protein product: CASSEAWTGQNTGELFF.

This clonotype was seen at least ten times. The J gene is TRBJ2-2, the V gene TRBV5-6; a weak D match, TRBD1 (6 bases). Trimming pared 5 bases from V and 1 base from J, leaving 18 bases between. Germline values: CDR1 SGHDT, CDR2 YYEEEE. The CDR3 runs 17 residues. CDR3 sequence: CASSLTQTGMNTGELFF. The DNA of the CDR3 is TGTGCCAGCAGTTTAACCCAAACAGGGATGAACACCGGGGAGCTGTTTTTT.

This clonotype was seen ten or more times. A read error may be the cause here, since a much bigger clone is one base away. V gene TRBV20-1 combines with J gene TRBJ2-7; 9 bases align to TRBD2. CDR1 and CDR2 (germline): DFQATT, SNEGSKA (reference sequence). This CDR3 region has 16 residues. CDR3 bases: TGCTGTGCTAGACCAACACCGGGACTAGCTCATTACGAGCAGTACGTC. Amino acids: CCARPTPGLAHYEQYV.

There are a few counts of this clonotype. The chain uses TRBV16 and TRBJ2-7, with a possible D match to TRBD1 (6 bases). This CDR3 is built from 13 residues. Trimming left V 4 bases short and J 6 bases short, with 13 bases between. The germline gives CDR1 KGHSY, CDR2 FQNENV. This CDR3 is CASSLTLRGEQYF. The CDR3 bases are TGTGCCAGCAGCCTTACCCTCAGGGGCGAGCAGTACTTC. Full variable domain (missing parts from reference TRBV16 and TRBJ2-7): GEEVAQTPKHLVRGEGQKAKLYCAPIKGHSYVFWYQQVLKNEFKFLISFQNENVFDETGMPKERFSAKCLPNSPCSLEIQATKLEDSAVYFCASSLTLRGEQYFGPGTRLTVT.

This clonotype was found many times. The chain recombines TRBV11-3 with TRBJ2-4; tentatively, D is TRBD2 (5 bases). With 3 bases removed from V and 6 bases from J, the gap between germline ends came to 12 bases. CDR1 and CDR2 from the germline V gene are SGHNT and YENEEA. This CDR3 spans 14 amino acids. For the CDR3, the DNA is TGTGCCAGCAGCTTCGGTTACGGACTAAACATTCAGTACTTC. It codes for CASSFGYGLNIQYF.